This T cell receptor (beta chain) was sequenced for a study of vaccination and CD4 T cells after COVID-19. Whole-study context: There were six male and four female convalescents, and two of them were Hispanic. The study drew post-COVID samples a median roughly 100 days after diagnosis (range 35 to 161).

The treatment was: roughly nine-day PBMC culture with coronavirus spike peptide pools or control peptides (ViraFEST assay). Following expansion of antigen-specific T cells with peptide pools, ViraFEST then sequenced TCRs. The CDR3 extends over 15 amino acids. Deletions cut 6 bases from V and 6 bases from J, with 19 bases between. Germline V gene data show CDR1 as MDHEN and CDR2 as SYDVKM. Note on this clonotype: What it recognizes is unknown.

The assay that was used to sequence DNA from cultured CD4+ T cells was the Oncomine TCR Beta short-read assay. TCRdb redid the calling of the PCR reads with MiXCR, one entry per CDR3 protein. The sample records roughly 18,000 distinct CDR3 sequences, about 45% being singletons. This clonotype was obtained from a human donor who had recovered from COVID-19. The chain couples TRBV28 to TRBJ2-3; D is unclear. The sequenced sample was CD4+ T cells from blood, cultured in vitro. The CDR3 DNA reads TGTGCCAGCAGCTATCGACGACACGACGCCGATACGCAGTATTTT. It is translated as CASSYRRHDADTQYF.